The 5 T cell receptor beta chains listed next were all sequenced from one sample in a study of regulatory T cells in long-lasting Graves disease. Time point in this sample: newly diagnosed GD, antithyroid drugs for less than 3 months. RNA extracted from PBMCs served as the sequencing template. Arm-PCR of CDR3 regions with iRepertoire HTBI primers generated TCR beta libraries. TCRdb reanalysed the multiplex PCR reads using MiXCR and keeps one entry per CDR3 protein. The table includes a few hundred thousand distinct CDR3 sequences, about a sixth detected once. The sample consisted of peripheral blood mononuclear cells (PBMCs), taken at new diagnosis, from a patient treated with antithyroid drugs. The receptors come from a female donor with Graves disease.

There are many counts of this clonotype. The J gene is TRBJ2-4, the V gene TRBV20-1; unclear D gene. The CDR3 covers 14 residues. V was pared by 3 bases and J by 1 base, with 10 bases between. Germline V CDR1 and CDR2: DFQATT, SNEGSKA (reference sequence). The CDR3 bases are TGCAGTGCTAGTAGTACTATGGCCAAAAACATTCAGTACTTC. Protein sequence: CSASSTMAKNIQYF.

Regarding this clonotype: A much bigger clone sits one base away, suggesting this may be a read error. The chain employs TRBV3-1 and TRBJ2-7, with 8 bases fitting TRBD2. Germline V gene sequence: CDR1 LGHDT, CDR2 YNNKEL (reference sequence). The CDR3 totals 16 residues. The V gene end was trimmed by 6 bases and the J gene end by 2 bases; junction bases not matched to a gene: 12. This chain's CDR3 is CASRPRGQRGTYEQYF. CDR3 nucleotide sequence: TGTGCCAGCAGGCCCCGAGGCCAGCGGGGGACCTACGAGCAGTACTTC.

The chain is built from TRBV30 and TRBJ2-5, with 8 bases matching TRBD1. The CDR3 covers 17 residues. Germline trimming cut 0 bases from V and 4 bases from J; bases unmatched to any gene: 13. Germline CDR1 reads GTSNPN; CDR2 reads SVGIG (reference sequence). The CDR3 DNA reads TGTGCCTGGAGTGTATCAGGGGGCGAATTCGGGGGAGAGACCCAGTACTTC. Protein: CAWSVSGGEFGGETQYF.

Of note for this clonotype: One base separates it from a far larger clone, so it is likely a read error. The V gene is TRBV4-3, the J gene TRBJ1-4, with D tentatively TRBD1 (6 bases). Per germline, CDR1 LGHNA and CDR2 YSLEER. The CDR3 sequence is 16 residues long. The CDR3 nucleotides read TGCGCCGGCAGCCAAGATGTGGACAGACTTAATGAAAAACTGTTTTTT. Encoded protein: CAGSQDVDRLNEKLFF.

The chain recombines TRBV27 with TRBJ1-1; 9 bases match TRBD1. There are 15 residues in the CDR3. Germline CDR1 reads MNHEY; CDR2 reads SMNVEV (reference sequence). The ends lost 6 bases at V and 0 bases at J; junction bases unmatched: 5. This chain's CDR3 is CASSRDRDMNTEAFF. The CDR3 nucleotides are TGTGCCAGCAGCCGGGACAGGGACATGAACACTGAAGCTTTCTTT.